The 10 T cell receptor beta chains listed next were all sequenced from one sample in a study of CD8 T cells in ankylosing spondylitis (dated by TCRdb to the late 2010s). Libraries were prepared through 5' RACE. Instrument used: Illumina HiSeq 2500. Starting from the raw public reads, TCRdb applied fastp trimming at Q25, assembled clones with MiXCR and retained in-frame beta chains. All rows with the same CDR3 protein become a single entry with the most common DNA and genes. The sample includes hundreds of thousands of distinct CDR3 sequences, with under 30% observed a single time. The top ten clones comprise 5% to 7.5% of the sample. Sequences were obtained from blood, either unsorted or a sorted T cell fraction (not recorded which). Receptors originate from a male donor with ankylosing spondylitis or in good health (not recorded which).

The rearrangement links TRBV12-3 or TRBV12-4 to TRBJ2-2; 7 nucleotides match TRBD1. With V trimmed by 7 bases and J by 7 bases, 12 bases remained unmatched. CDR3 length: 15 amino acids. The CDR3, as DNA: TGTGCCAGCACCCTTCGCCCCAGGGGGAGCGGGGAGCTGTTTTTT. Translated: CASTLRPRGSGELFF.

The V call is TRBV20-1, the J call TRBJ2-2, with D perhaps TRBD1 (5 bases). Germline-derived CDR1 and CDR2 are DFQATT and SNEGSKA (reference sequence). This CDR3 has 12 residues. The V gene lost 3 bases and the J gene lost 6 bases, with 8 bases spanning the gap. CDR3 bases: TGCAGTGCTAGTTCAGGGTCCGGGGAGCTGTTTTTT. Amino acids: CSASSGSGELFF.

This sequence joins TRBV6-4 and TRBJ1-1, with D uncertain. The V and J ends lost 6 bases and 1 base respectively, with 12 bases between them. CDR3 length: 14 residues. Germline CDR1 is MRHNA and CDR2 is SNTAGT. CDR3 in amino acids: CASRADWGNTEAFF. CDR3 nucleotide sequence: TGTGCCAGCAGGGCCGATTGGGGGAACACTGAAGCTTTCTTT.

This clonotype was counted a few times. The rearrangement joins TRBV29-1 to TRBJ2-1, with no clear D. The germline V and J ends were trimmed by 5 bases and 1 base, with 15 bases remaining between them. The CDR3 is 15 residues long. Germline lookup yields CDR1 SQVTM and CDR2 ANQGSEA. The CDR3 nucleotides are TGCAGCGTTTCAGACGTGGGAAGGTCCTACAATGAGCAGTTCTTC. Protein sequence: CSVSDVGRSYNEQFF.

CDR3 loop: CSVGLAGNEQFF. The DNA for the CDR3 is TGCAGCGTTGGGCTAGCGGGTAATGAGCAGTTCTTC. The J gene is TRBJ2-1, the V gene TRBV29-1; 8 bases align to TRBD2. The length of the CDR3 is 12 residues. V gave up 4 bases and J gave up 7 bases; unmatched junction bases: 3. Looked up from germline, CDR1 is SQVTM and CDR2 is ANQGSEA.

This clonotype was detected ten times or more. The V and J genes are TRBV15 and TRBJ1-5; no clear D gene. The CDR3 consists of 14 residues. Trimming removed 1 base at V and 4 bases at J, with 8 bases between. Germline V gives CDR1 LNHNV, CDR2 YYDKDF (reference sequence). The CDR3 DNA sequence: TGTGCCACCAGCAGAGCGGGCCCTAATCAGCCCCAGCATTTT. The encoded protein is CATSRAGPNQPQHF.

This clonotype was recorded at least ten times. The chain couples TRBV5-1 to TRBJ1-5; no firm D call. V dropped 1 base and J dropped 3 bases, with 14 bases sitting between them. This CDR3 contains 16 residues. Germline CDR1 and CDR2: SGHRS and YFSETQ. CDR3 loop: CASSLTPTTNNQPQHF. For the CDR3, the DNA is TGCGCCAGCAGCTTGACACCGACGACTAACAATCAGCCCCAGCATTTT.

A remark on this clonotype: A much larger clone lies one base from this, so it may be a read error. The chain uses TRBV11-2 and TRBJ2-1; 9 nucleotides match TRBD1. Germline trimming cut 2 bases from V and 12 bases from J; bases unmatched to any gene: 11. Germline V gives CDR1 SGHAT, CDR2 FQNNGV. The CDR3 runs 15 residues. Written as DNA, the CDR3 is TGTGCCAGCAGCTTATGGGGACAGGGTCACGATGCGCAGTTCTTC. Its protein is CASSLWGQGHDAQFF.

At least ten counts were recorded for this clonotype. The J gene is TRBJ2-3, the V gene TRBV7-3; D gene ambiguous. Trimming removed 4 bases from V and 4 bases from J, with 12 bases in between. CDR1 SGHTA and CDR2 FQGTGA come from the germline V gene. The CDR3 has 14 amino acids. The CDR3 nucleotides are TGTGCCAGCAGCTCAGATTTTGGAGCAGATACGCAGTATTTT. Translated: CASSSDFGADTQYF.

Many counts were recorded for this clonotype. The CDR3 sequence is CSAPLGSNSPLHF. The CDR3 DNA reads TGCAGTGCTCCCCTGGGAAGTAATTCACCCCTCCACTTT. This sequence joins TRBV20-1 and TRBJ1-6; D gene ambiguous. Per the germline V gene, CDR1 is DFQATT and CDR2 is SNEGSKA (reference sequence). The V end was cut by 5 bases, the J end by 6 bases, with 11 bases between. The CDR3 extends over 13 amino acids.